This T cell receptor (beta chain) is drawn from a study of T cell repertoires in cytomegalovirus infection. General study points: Carriers of CMV and the relevant HLA type were discriminated by public TCR beta frequency. HLA-C-restricted CMV clonotypes gave the most frequent clonotype in two of eight donors.

This clonotype was counted ten times or more. Its specificity is unknown. TCRdb passed the reads through MiXCR, listing each CDR3 protein once. The sample has 650,000 to 900,000 distinct CDR3 sequences; approximately 29% are singletons. V shed 4 bases and J 4 bases; nucleotides not matched to a gene: 12. Germline CDR1 is SGHVS and CDR2 is FQNEAQ. The CDR3 runs 17 residues. The origin of this receptor is a human donor in good health (CMV status not recorded). Some clones in this sample may be carry-over from other donors' samples. The sample in question was cultured CD8+ T cells from PBMCs, obtained from culture after CMV antigen stimulation. The genes are TRBV7-8 and TRBJ2-2; 7 positions agree with TRBD1. The CDR3 loop is CASSSSGTARGTGELFF. CDR3 coding DNA: TGTGCCAGCAGCTCATCTGGGACAGCCCGCGGCACCGGGGAGCTGTTTTTT. Full variable domain (remainder filled in from reference TRBV7-8 and TRBJ2-2): GAGVSQSPRYKVAKRGQDVALRCDPISGHVSLFWYQQALGQGPEFLTYFQNEAQLDKSGLPSDRFFAERPEGSVSTLKIQRTQQEDSAVYLCASSSSGTARGTGELFFGEGSRLTVL.